These 14 T cell receptor beta chains originate from one sample sequenced in a study of T cells in Graves' hyperthyroidism and ophthalmopathy. It was RNA transcripts that yielded the amplified TCR beta CDR3 regions. Initially, a first-round RT-PCR of the TCR CDR3 employed the HTBI primer set. TCRdb used MiXCR to reprocess the multiplex PCR reads, holding one entry per CDR3 protein. The table lists under 350,000 distinct CDR3 sequences, around a sixth of them singletons. Sequences were obtained from blood. The receptors here all came from a woman aged 45-65 years with Graves' hyperthyroidism.

The V gene is TRBV20-1, the J gene TRBJ1-5; 7 nucleotides match TRBD1. The germline V gene encodes CDR1 DFQATT and CDR2 SNEGSKA (reference sequence). The V segment lost 4 bases and the J segment 3 bases; nucleotides outside the gene matches: 9. CDR3 length: 15 residues. The CDR3 here is CSATTTGEANQPQHF. CDR3 DNA: TGCAGTGCTACTACAACAGGGGAGGCCAATCAGCCCCAGCATTTT.

The sample holds many counts of this clonotype. V usage is TRBV11-2 and J usage is TRBJ2-7, with 8 bases fitting TRBD1. V shed 1 base and J 2 bases; nucleotides not matched to a gene: 4. The CDR3 extends over 15 amino acids. CDR1 is SGHAT, CDR2 FQNNGV, per germline. CDR3 residues: CASSLADRGTYEQYF. The CDR3 DNA sequence: TGTGCCAGCAGCTTAGCCGACAGGGGCACCTACGAGCAGTACTTC.

This clonotype has a handful of counts. The J gene is TRBJ1-5, the V gene TRBV18, with TRBD1 matching 8 bases. V was clipped by 5 bases and J by 5 bases; unmatched bases: 5. The CDR3 loop spans 14 amino acids. The germline gives CDR1 KGHSH, CDR2 LQKENI. The CDR3 nucleotides read TGTGCCAGCTCATTGGACAGGGTTGATCAGCCCCAGCATTTT. Amino acids: CASSLDRVDQPQHF.

This clonotype appeared a few times. The V call is TRBV2, the J call TRBJ1-3; no definite D call. Germline V gene lookup returns CDR1 SNHLY and CDR2 FYNNEI. CDR3 size: 17 residues. The V and J ends lost 6 bases and 4 bases respectively, with 22 bases between them. DNA for the CDR3: TGTGCCAGCAGCGGAATCGGGCTCCACGACGGCGGAAACACCATATATTTT. Translating gives CASSGIGLHDGGNTIYF. Combining the CDR3 with reference TRBV2 and TRBJ1-3 gives the whole variable domain EPEVTQTPSHQVTQMGQEVILRCVPISNHLYFYWYRQILGQKVEFLVSFYNNEISEKSEIFDDQFSVERPDGSNFTLKIRSTKLEDSAMYFCASSGIGLHDGGNTIYFGEGSWLTVV.

To note about this clonotype: One base away lies a much larger clone, so this may be a sequencing read error. The conserved closing phenylalanine or tryptophan is absent in this CDR3, likely reflecting a read error. The J gene is TRBJ2-7, the V gene TRBV30, with a tentative D call TRBD1 (6 bases). Trimming took off 4 bases at V and 1 base at J, with 14 bases between the two ends. The CDR3 runs to 14 residues. Germline V gene data show CDR1 as GTSNPN and CDR2 as SVGIG (reference sequence). The CDR3 DNA follows: TGTGCCTGGAAGGGACACCTAAGTTCCTACGAGCAGTACCTC. This translates into CAWKGHLSSYEQYL.

V gene TRBV12-3 or TRBV12-4 combines with J gene TRBJ2-3; D is ambiguous. V lost 3 bases and J lost 4, with 8 bases in between. This CDR3 has 13 residues. Here the CDR3 DNA reads TGTGCCAGCAGTTTGTCTAGTGCAGATACGCAGTATTTT. This codes for CASSLSSADTQYF.

A few counts support this clonotype. The V gene is TRBV30, the J gene TRBJ2-1; 9 nucleotides align to TRBD2. This CDR3 spans 17 amino acids. Germline lookup yields CDR1 GTSNPN and CDR2 SVGIG (reference sequence). Trimming removed 2 bases from V and 8 bases from J; junction bases left unmatched: 16. CDR3 amino acids: CAWSIPRAGGPPDEQFF. The CDR3, as DNA: TGTGCCTGGAGTATACCTAGGGCGGGAGGGCCCCCGGATGAGCAGTTCTTC.

This chain joins TRBV27 and TRBJ1-4, with D uncertain. The germline gives CDR1 MNHEY, CDR2 SMNVEV (reference sequence). The CDR3 consists of 13 residues. The V end lost 2 bases, the J end lost 8 bases, and 9 bases lay between the germline ends. The CDR3 DNA reads TGTGCCAGCAGTTTAGGAGGACTAGAAAAACTGTTTTTT. Its translation: CASSLGGLEKLFF.

In regard to this clonotype: A much bigger clone sits one base away, suggesting this may be a read error. V is TRBV13 and J is TRBJ2-1; 12 nucleotides align to TRBD2. Germline V gene lookup returns CDR1 PRHDT and CDR2 FYEKMQ (reference sequence). CDR3 length: 15 amino acids. CDR3 sequence: CASSETSGSDTEQFF. The CDR3 nucleotides read TGCGCCAGCAGTGAGACTAGCGGGAGCGACACCGAGCAGTTCTTC.

This clonotype was seen only a few times. The V gene is TRBV7-2, the J gene TRBJ2-2; tentatively, D is TRBD2 (7 bases). The CDR3 is 19 residues long. The germline CDR1 and CDR2 sequences are SGHTA and FQGNSA. Trimming pared 3 bases from V and 0 bases from J, leaving 20 bases between. In DNA, the CDR3 is TGTGCCAGCAGCTTCTGGGGGGGGGCGGGGGTTACGAACACCGGGGAGCTGTTTTTT. Its translation is CASSFWGGAGVTNTGELFF.

This clonotype appeared many times. The chain has TRBV12-3 or TRBV12-4 and TRBJ1-1; weak D call: TRBD1 (6 bases). The length of the CDR3 is 13 residues. V was cut by 9 bases and J by 6 bases, with 17 bases left in between. The CDR3: CASQSQGLAEAFF. Written as DNA, the CDR3 is TGTGCCAGTCAAAGCCAGGGGCTCGCTGAAGCTTTCTTT.

J is TRBJ1-1 and V is TRBV20-1; 11 bases match TRBD1. In germline, CDR1 is DFQATT, CDR2 SNEGSKA (reference sequence). The CDR3 length is 14 residues. With 1 base clipped from V and 6 bases from J, the junction kept 4 bases outside the gene matches. For the CDR3, the DNA is TGCAGTGCTAGAGGCGGACAGGGGGCGGCTGAAGCTTTCTTT. It yields the protein CSARGGQGAAEAFF.

As to this clonotype: At one of its ends the junction is not consistent with the germline gene, which may arise from a read error. The rearrangement uses TRBV27 and TRBJ2-1; no definite D call. Germline values: CDR1 MNHEY, CDR2 SMNVEV (reference sequence). This CDR3 has 13 amino acids. CDR3 sequence (DNA): TGTGCCAGCAGGGATAGCTCCTACAATGAGCAGTCCTTC. Its protein is CASRDSSYNEQSF.

This clonotype was found many times. The chain uses TRBV5-1 and TRBJ2-1; D gene ambiguous. This CDR3 contains 12 residues. Germline V gives CDR1 SGHRS, CDR2 YFSETQ. Trimming took 5 bases from V and 0 from J, leaving 3 bases between them. The CDR3 loop is CASRDSYNEQFF. DNA for the CDR3: TGCGCCAGCAGGGACTCCTACAATGAGCAGTTCTTC.